This entry concerns a single T cell receptor beta chain. No cognate antigen has been identified for it. Base qualities are not provided; no much larger clone lies one nucleotide away. This entry is derived from a study of cytomegalovirus exposure and HLA in healthy donors (dated by TCRdb to the late 2010s). About the full investigation: According to a later analysis, the roughly 120 validation repertoires were produced on the same platform as the roughly 600 repertoires of the first cohort. The study was designed to test whether signatures of past pathogen exposure could be identified by cataloging public T cell receptors. A separate validation cohort of approximately 130 different subjects was used in addition to the roughly 700-subject first cohort. To predict cytomegalovirus infection status, the study brought together high-throughput TCR immunosequencing, statistical association of individual TCRs with disease status, and machine learning.

The library was prepared using the immunoSEQ multiplex PCR assay. The original methods were these. A statistical classification framework was developed to diagnose cytomegalovirus status using the catalog of TCR beta chain sequences. Not all clones reach the TCRdb copy of this immuneACCESS table, which keeps in-frame sequences only. Checked studies attribute under half of the gap to unresolved V genes and leave the rest unexplained. The V and J calls and clone size are taken from that table; D and trimming were inferred from the DNA. In all, the sample holds under 300,000 clones, and 85% to 90% of those were seen once. Jointly, the top ten make up under 0.4% of the sample. What the research found in general, with its limitations: A few of the identified cytomegalovirus-associated TCR beta chains were confirmed in vitro to be specific for cytomegalovirus antigens. Subsequent analysis determined that TCRs grouped into clusters in the first cohort also showed a tendency toward co-occurrence across the roughly 120 validation repertoires, and roughly 95% of cluster scores exceeded 0. The study gave a list of over 150 TCR beta chains associated with cytomegalovirus. The authors suggested that the approach could potentially be generalized to other disease states and immunological phenotypes. Cytomegalovirus status was reported to be diagnosed by the classifier with high specificity and sensitivity in both the original and validation cohorts. While some public TCRs were present in many individuals, most TCR sequences turned up only very rarely across donors. A later analysis lacked HLA typing for the validation cohort, so it scored co-occurrence in that cohort across all 120 or so repertoires.

The donors were included in the validation cohort of over a hundred subjects, a group kept apart from the roughly 610-subject first cohort. This clonotype was obtained from a woman younger than 35 in good health and CMV-seronegative. The sequenced sample was PBMCs.

The DNA sequence is given as TGTGCCTGGAGTGTTTCGATCTACGAGCAGTACTTC. It translates as CAWSVSIYEQYF. The rearranged segments are TRBV30 and TRBJ2-5, with no reliable assignment of the D segment. The end of the DNA aligns better with TRBJ2-7, so the J call may be wrong. Inclusive of the bounding cysteine and phenylalanine, the CDR3 is 12 residues long. Only CDR3 DNA remains: 36 bases, in frame from the first base. For CDR1 and CDR2, the germline V gene (reference sequence) lists GTSNPN and SVGIG.